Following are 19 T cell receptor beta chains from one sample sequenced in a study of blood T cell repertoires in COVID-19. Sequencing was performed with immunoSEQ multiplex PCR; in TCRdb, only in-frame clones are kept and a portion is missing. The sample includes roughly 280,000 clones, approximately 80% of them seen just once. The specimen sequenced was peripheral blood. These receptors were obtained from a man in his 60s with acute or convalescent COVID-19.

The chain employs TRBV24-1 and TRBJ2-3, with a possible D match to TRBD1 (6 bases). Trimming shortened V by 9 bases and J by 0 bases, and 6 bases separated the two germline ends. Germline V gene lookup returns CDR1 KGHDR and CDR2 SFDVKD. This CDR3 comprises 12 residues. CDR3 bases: TGTGCCACCCAGGGGAGCACAGATACGCAGTATTTT. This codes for CATQGSTDTQYF.

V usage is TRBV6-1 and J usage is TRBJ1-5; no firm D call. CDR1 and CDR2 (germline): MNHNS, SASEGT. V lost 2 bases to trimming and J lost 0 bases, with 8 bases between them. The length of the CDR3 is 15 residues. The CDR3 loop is CASSEQLNSNQPQHF. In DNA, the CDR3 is TGTGCCAGCAGTGAACAGTTAAATAGCAATCAGCCCCAGCATTTT.

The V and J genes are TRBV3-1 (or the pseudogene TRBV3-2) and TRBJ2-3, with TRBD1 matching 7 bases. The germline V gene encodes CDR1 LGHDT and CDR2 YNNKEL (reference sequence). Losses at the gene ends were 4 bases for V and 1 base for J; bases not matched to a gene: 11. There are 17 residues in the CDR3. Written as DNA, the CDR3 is TGTGCCAGCAGCCGTGGCCCAGGACAGGCAGGCACAGATACGCAGTATTTT. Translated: CASSRGPGQAGTDTQYF.

CDR3 nucleotides: TGCAGCGTTGAAAGAGTCGGACGAGGGACCTACGAGCAGTACTTC. It encodes CSVERVGRGTYEQYF. This chain uses TRBV29-1 with TRBJ2-7, with D maybe TRBD2 (5 bases). The CDR3 consists of 15 residues. V was clipped by 2 bases and J by 2 bases, with 16 bases between them. Germline loops: CDR1 SQVTM, CDR2 ANQGSEA.

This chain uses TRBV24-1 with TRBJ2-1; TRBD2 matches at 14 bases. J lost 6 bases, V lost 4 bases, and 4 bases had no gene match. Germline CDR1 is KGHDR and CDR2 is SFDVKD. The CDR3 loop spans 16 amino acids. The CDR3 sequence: CATSDPGTSGSNEQFF. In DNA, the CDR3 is TGTGCCACCAGTGACCCCGGGACTAGCGGGAGCAATGAGCAGTTCTTC.

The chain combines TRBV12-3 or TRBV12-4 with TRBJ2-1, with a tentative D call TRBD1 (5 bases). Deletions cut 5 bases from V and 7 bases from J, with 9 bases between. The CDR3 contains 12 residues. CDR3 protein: CASSQPGNEQFF. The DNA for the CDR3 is TGTGCCAGCAGTCAGCCAGGGAATGAGCAGTTCTTC.

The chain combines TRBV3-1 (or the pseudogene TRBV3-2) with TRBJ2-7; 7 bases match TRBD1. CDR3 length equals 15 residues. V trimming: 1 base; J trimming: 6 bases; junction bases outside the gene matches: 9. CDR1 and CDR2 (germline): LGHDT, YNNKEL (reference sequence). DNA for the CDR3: TGTGCCAGCAGCCAAGTGTACAGGGGCCTGGGCGAGCAGTACTTC. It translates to CASSQVYRGLGEQYF.

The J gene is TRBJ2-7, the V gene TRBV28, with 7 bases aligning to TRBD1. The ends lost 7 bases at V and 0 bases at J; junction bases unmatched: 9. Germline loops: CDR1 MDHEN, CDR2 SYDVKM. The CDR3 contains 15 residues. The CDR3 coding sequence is TGTGCCAGCATCTCCGGGACAGAGAGCTCCTACGAGCAGTACTTC. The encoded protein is CASISGTESSYEQYF.

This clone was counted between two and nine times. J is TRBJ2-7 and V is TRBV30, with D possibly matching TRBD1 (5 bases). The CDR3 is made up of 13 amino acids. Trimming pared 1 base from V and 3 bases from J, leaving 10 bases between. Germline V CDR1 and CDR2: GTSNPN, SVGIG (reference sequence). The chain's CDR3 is CAWSETGFYEQYF. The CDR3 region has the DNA TGTGCCTGGAGTGAAACAGGTTTCTACGAGCAGTACTTC.

CDR3 coding DNA: TGTGCCACCAGACCGGGACAGGGGACCCATTATACGCAGTATTTT. Its translation: CATRPGQGTHYTQYF. This chain uses TRBV15 with TRBJ2-3; TRBD1 agrees at 10 bases. The CDR3 has 15 residues. In germline, CDR1 is LNHNV, CDR2 YYDKDF (reference sequence). The J segment lost 7 bases and the V segment lost 6 bases, leaving 10 bases of the junction unmatched.

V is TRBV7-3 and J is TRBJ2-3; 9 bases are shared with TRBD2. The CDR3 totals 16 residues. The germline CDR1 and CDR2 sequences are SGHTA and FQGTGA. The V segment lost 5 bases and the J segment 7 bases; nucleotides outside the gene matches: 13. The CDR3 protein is CASSELAGPVRNTQYF. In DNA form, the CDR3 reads TGTGCCAGCAGCGAGCTAGCGGGACCGGTGAGGAATACGCAGTATTTT.

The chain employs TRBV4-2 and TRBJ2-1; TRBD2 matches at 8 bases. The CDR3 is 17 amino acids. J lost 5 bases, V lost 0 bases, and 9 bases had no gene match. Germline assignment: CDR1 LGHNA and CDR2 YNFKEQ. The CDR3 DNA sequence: TGTGCCAGCAGCCAAGATCAATGGCGGGGGGTGGACAATGAGCAGTTCTTC. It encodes CASSQDQWRGVDNEQFF.

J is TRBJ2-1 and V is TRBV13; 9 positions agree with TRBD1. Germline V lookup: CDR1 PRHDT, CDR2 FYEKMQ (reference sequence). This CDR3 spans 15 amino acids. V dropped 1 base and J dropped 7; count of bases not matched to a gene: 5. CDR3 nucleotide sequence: TGTGCCAGCAGCTTAGAAGGACAGGGGATGAATGAGCAGTTCTTC. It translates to CASSLEGQGMNEQFF.

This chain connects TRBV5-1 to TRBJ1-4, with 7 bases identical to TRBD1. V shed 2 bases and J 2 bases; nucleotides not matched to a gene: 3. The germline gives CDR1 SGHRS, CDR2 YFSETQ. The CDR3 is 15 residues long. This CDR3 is CASSLTGATNEKLFF. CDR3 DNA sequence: TGCGCCAGCAGCTTAACAGGGGCGACTAATGAAAAACTGTTTTTT. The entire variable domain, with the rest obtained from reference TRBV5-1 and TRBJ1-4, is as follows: KAGVTQTPRYLIKTRGQQVTLSCSPISGHRSVSWYQQTPGQGLQFLFEYFSETQRNKGNFPGRFSGRQFSNSRSEMNVSTLELGDSALYLCASSLTGATNEKLFFGSGTQLSVL.

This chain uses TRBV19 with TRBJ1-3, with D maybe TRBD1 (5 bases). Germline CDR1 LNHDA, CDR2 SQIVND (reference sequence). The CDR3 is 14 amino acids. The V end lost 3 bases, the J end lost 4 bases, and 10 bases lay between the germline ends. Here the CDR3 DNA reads TGTGCCAGTAGTATCGCAGGGCCCGGAAACACCATATATTTT. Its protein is CASSIAGPGNTIYF.

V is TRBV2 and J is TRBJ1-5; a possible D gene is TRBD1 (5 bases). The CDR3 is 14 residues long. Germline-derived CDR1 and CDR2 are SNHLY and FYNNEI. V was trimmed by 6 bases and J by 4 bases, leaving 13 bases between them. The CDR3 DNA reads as TGTGCCAGCAGACGGGGGGAAGGAAATCAGCCCCAGCATTTT. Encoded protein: CASRRGEGNQPQHF.

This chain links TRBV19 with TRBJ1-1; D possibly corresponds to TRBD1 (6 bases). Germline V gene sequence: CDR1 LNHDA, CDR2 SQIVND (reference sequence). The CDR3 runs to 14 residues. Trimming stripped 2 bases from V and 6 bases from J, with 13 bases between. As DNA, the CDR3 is TGTGCCAGTAGTATATCACAGGGTTACCCTGAAGCTTTCTTT. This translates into CASSISQGYPEAFF.

This CDR3 reads CASSDRGQGTGNTIYF. In nucleotides, the CDR3 is TGTGCCAGCAGCGACCGGGGACAGGGAACTGGAAACACCATATATTTT. The chain uses TRBV5-4 and TRBJ1-3; 9 nucleotides align to TRBD1. The CDR3 runs 16 residues. From germline, CDR1 is SGHNT and CDR2 YYREEE (reference sequence). Germline trimming cut 4 bases from V and 2 bases from J; bases unmatched to any gene: 7. Drawing the rest from reference TRBV5-4 and TRBJ1-3, the complete variable domain is ETGVTQSPTHLIKTRGQQVTLRCSSQSGHNTVSWYQQALGQGPQFIFQYYREEENGRGNFPPRFSGLQFPNYSSELNVNALELDDSALYLCASSDRGQGTGNTIYFGEGSWLTVV.

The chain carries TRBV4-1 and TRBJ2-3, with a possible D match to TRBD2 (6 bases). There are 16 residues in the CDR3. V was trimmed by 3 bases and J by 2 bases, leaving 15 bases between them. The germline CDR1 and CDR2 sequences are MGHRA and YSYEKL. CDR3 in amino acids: CASSQVPERVTDTQYF. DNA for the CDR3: TGCGCCAGCAGCCAGGTCCCCGAGCGGGTCACAGATACGCAGTATTTT.